Below are 4 T cell receptor beta chains sequenced from a single sample in a study of T cell responses to AZD1222 COVID-19 vaccine. TCRdb keeps only in-frame clones here, not all; method: immunoSEQ multiplex PCR. Of 110,000 or so clones listed, roughly 90% are singletons. The starting material was peripheral blood, obtained on day 0 of AZD1222 vaccination. The receptor source for this set is an adult in good health.

The genes are TRBV5-1 and TRBJ2-7; perhaps TRBD1 as D (5 bases). Trimming took 0 bases from V and 2 from J, leaving 12 bases between them. The CDR3 is 15 residues long. Germline CDR1 SGHRS, CDR2 YFSETQ. The CDR3: CASSLDQGTPYEQYF. CDR3 in DNA: TGCGCCAGCAGCTTGGATCAGGGTACCCCCTACGAGCAGTACTTC. Combining the CDR3 with reference TRBV5-1 and TRBJ2-7 gives the whole variable domain KAGVTQTPRYLIKTRGQQVTLSCSPISGHRSVSWYQQTPGQGLQFLFEYFSETQRNKGNFPGRFSGRQFSNSRSEMNVSTLELGDSALYLCASSLDQGTPYEQYFGPGTRLTVT.

This chain links TRBV28 with TRBJ1-5, with D hard to call. The V end was cut by 3 bases, the J end by 3 bases, with 6 bases between. CDR1 is MDHEN and CDR2 is SYDVKM in the germline V gene. The CDR3 runs to 13 residues. The DNA of the CDR3 is TGTGCCAGCAGTTTCGGAATCAATCAGCCCCAGCATTTT. Residues: CASSFGINQPQHF.

The chain recombines TRBV30 with TRBJ2-7, with D perhaps given as TRBD1 or TRBD2 (5 bases each). Per germline, CDR1 GTSNPN and CDR2 SVGIG (reference sequence). The V end was cut by 3 bases, the J end by 3 bases, with 24 bases between. This CDR3 spans 17 amino acids. CDR3 DNA: TGTGCCTGGAGGTCCACCCTACTCCGGGACGGTGACTACGAGCAGTACTTC. Translation: CAWRSTLLRDGDYEQYF.

The chain couples TRBV12-3 or TRBV12-4 to TRBJ2-5; D may be TRBD2 (5 bases). The CDR3 is 13 amino acids. Trimming shortened V by 3 bases and J by 9 bases, and 14 bases separated the two germline ends. The CDR3 reads CASSLSGFGAQYF. The CDR3 DNA sequence: TGTGCCAGCAGTTTGTCCGGATTCGGGGCCCAGTACTTC.